This TCR beta chain is from a study of graft-versus-host responses after intestinal transplantation. The CDR3 has 17 residues. V was trimmed by 0 bases and J by 4 bases, leaving 16 bases between them. Germline assignment: CDR1 LGHNA and CDR2 YNFKEQ. Using immunoSEQ multiplex PCR, the repertoire was profiled, and TCRdb retains in-frame clones only, with some absent. The table shows 85,000 to 100,000 clones, with about 84% occurring only once. V and J are TRBV4-2 and TRBJ2-1, with a tentative D call TRBD1 (5 bases). This receptor was taken from a human patient who received an intestinal transplant, so some T cells may come from the graft donor. Sequencing was performed on PBMCs, taken 255 days after intestinal transplant. CDR3 sequence: CASSQDGARAAYNEQFF. The CDR3 DNA is TGTGCCAGCAGCCAAGATGGGGCCAGGGCTGCATACAATGAGCAGTTCTTC.